This T cell receptor (beta chain) was profiled in a study of blood T cell repertoires in COVID-19. The trim removed 4 bases at V and 0 bases at J, leaving 7 bases unmatched. This CDR3 spans 16 amino acids. Germline CDR1 and CDR2: SGHDT and YYEEEE. In the original processing: Estimation of nucleated cell counts relied on the amplification of reference gene primers. The repertoire was sequenced with immunoSEQ multiplex PCR; TCRdb's copy has only in-frame clones and lacks some. D and trimming were read from the DNA, whereas the V and J calls and clone size are those reported in that table. The table has about 300,000 clones, around nine tenths seen once. In the 2 weeks before study entry, exposed participants met a COVID-19 case, which was PCR-confirmed or clinician-diagnosed.

The specimen sequenced was PBMCs or T cells enriched from blood (not recorded which). The TCR was taken from a woman in her forties or fifties who had been exposed to COVID-19. The rearrangement links TRBV5-6 to TRBJ2-7; 10 bases are a match to TRBD1. The CDR3 nucleotides are TGTGCCAGCAGCATCGGACAGGGGGAAAGCTCCTACGAGCAGTACTTC. Translation gives CASSIGQGESSYEQYF.